This entry concerns a single TCR beta chain. Antigen specificity is unknown. The data originate from a study of T cells in women clearing cervical HPV infection. Study details: Case blood was drawn a median approximately five months after lesion detection. Regarding the study as a whole: CIN3+ cases had significantly higher TCR richness than controls; evenness did not differ.

Repertoires were generated with immunoSEQ multiplex PCR, while TCRdb's copy carries only in-frame clones and drops some. The sample holds 20,000 to 25,000 clones. All donors had a single incident cervical HPV16 infection, not prevalent. Sequenced: blood buffy coat. The TCR originated in a woman aged 18 to 75 with a cervical HPV16 infection that either progressed to CIN3+ or cleared (not recorded which).

Partial CDR3 DNA: TGTGCCAGCAGCTTAGAAGGAGGGTTCTACGAG. Its translation is CASSLEGGFYE. Given in full, the CDR3 is CASSLEGGFYEQYF. The chain couples TRBV7-2 to TRBJ2-7; tentatively, D is TRBD2 (6 bases). The CDR3 end lies 3 residues beyond the end of the read and is filled in from the germline J gene. Germline V gives CDR1 SGHTA, CDR2 FQGNSA. The ends were cut back, 1 base at V and 3 bases at J, with 10 bases in the middle. The CDR3 has 14 amino acids.